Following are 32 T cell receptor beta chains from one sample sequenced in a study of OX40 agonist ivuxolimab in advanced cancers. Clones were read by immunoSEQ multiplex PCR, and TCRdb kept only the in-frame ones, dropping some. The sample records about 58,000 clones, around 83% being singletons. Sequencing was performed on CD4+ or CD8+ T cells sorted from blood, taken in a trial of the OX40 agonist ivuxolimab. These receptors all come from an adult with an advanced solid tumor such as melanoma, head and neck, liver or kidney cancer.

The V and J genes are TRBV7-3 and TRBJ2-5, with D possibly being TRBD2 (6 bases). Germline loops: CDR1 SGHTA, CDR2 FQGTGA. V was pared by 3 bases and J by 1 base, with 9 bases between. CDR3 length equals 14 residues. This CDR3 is CASSFGGPQETQYF. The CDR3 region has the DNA TGTGCCAGCAGCTTCGGAGGGCCCCAAGAGACCCAGTACTTC.

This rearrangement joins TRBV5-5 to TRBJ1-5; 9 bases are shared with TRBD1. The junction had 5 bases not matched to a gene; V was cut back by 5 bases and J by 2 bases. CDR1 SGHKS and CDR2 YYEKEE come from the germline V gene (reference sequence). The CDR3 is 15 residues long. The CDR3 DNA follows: TGTGCCAGCAGTTTACAGGGGGCGGGCAATCAGCCCCAGCATTTT. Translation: CASSLQGAGNQPQHF.

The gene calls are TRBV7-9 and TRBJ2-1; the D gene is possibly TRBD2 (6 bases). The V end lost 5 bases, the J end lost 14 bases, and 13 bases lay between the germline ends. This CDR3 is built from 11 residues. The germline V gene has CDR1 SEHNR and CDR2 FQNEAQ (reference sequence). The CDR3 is CASSQGTGKFF. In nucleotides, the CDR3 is TGTGCCAGCAGCCAAGGGACTGGAAAGTTCTTC. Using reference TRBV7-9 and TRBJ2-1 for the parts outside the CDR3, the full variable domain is DTGVSQNPRHKITKRGQNVTFRCDPISEHNRLYWYRQTLGQGPEFLTYFQNEAQLEKSRLLSDRFSAERPKGSFSTLEIQRTEQGDSAMYLCASSQGTGKFFGPGTRLTVL.

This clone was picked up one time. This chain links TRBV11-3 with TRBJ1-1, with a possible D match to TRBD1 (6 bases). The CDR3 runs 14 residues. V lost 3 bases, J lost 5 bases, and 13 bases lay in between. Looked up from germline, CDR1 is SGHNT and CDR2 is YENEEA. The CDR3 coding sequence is TGTGCCAGCAGCTTGTTTGGGGGGCAAACTGAAGCTTTCTTT. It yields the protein CASSLFGGQTEAFF.

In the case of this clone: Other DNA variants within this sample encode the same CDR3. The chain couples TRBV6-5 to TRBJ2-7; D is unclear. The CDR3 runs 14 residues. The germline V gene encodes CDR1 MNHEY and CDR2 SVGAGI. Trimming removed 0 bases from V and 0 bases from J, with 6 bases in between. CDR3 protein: CASSYSQASYEQYF. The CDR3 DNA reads TGTGCCAGCAGTTACTCCCAGGCCTCCTACGAGCAGTACTTC.

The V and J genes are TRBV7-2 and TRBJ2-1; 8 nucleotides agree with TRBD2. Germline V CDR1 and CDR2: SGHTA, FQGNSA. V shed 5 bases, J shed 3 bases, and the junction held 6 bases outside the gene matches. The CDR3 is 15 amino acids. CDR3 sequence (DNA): TGTGCCAGCAGCCCTACTAGCGGCCTCTACAATGAGCAGTTCTTC. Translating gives CASSPTSGLYNEQFF.

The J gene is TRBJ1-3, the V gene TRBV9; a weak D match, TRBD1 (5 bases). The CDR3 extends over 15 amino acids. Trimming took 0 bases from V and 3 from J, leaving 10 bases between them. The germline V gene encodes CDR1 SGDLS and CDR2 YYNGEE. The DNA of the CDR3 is TGTGCCAGCAGCGTAGGGGACCCTTATGGAAACACCATATATTTT. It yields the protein CASSVGDPYGNTIYF.

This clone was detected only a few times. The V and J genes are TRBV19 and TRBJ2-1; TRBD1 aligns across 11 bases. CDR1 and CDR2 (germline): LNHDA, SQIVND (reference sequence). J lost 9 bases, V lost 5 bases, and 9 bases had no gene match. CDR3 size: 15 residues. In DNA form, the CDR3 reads TGTGCCAGTAGTCCCTGGACAGGGGGCTCAGGTGAGCAGTTCTTC. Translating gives CASSPWTGGSGEQFF.

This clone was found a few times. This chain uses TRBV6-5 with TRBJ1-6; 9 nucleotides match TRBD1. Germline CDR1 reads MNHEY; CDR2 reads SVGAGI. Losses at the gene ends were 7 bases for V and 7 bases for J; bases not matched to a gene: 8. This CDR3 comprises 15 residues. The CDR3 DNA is TGTGCCAGCACTATGGCCGACAGGGGGAATTCACCCCTCCACTTT. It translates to CASTMADRGNSPLHF.

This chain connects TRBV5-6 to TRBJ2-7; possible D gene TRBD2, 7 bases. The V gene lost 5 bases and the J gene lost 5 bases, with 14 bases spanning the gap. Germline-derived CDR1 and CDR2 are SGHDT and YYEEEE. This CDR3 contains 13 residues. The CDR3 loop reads CASRPTGRDEQYF. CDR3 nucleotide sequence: TGTGCCAGCAGACCTACAGGGAGGGACGAGCAGTACTTC.

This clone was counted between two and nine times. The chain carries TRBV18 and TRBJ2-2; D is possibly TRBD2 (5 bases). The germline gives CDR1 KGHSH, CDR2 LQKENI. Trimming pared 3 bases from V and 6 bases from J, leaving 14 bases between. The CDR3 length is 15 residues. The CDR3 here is CASSPARDSAGELFF. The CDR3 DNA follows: TGTGCCAGCTCACCGGCGAGGGATTCGGCCGGGGAGCTGTTTTTT.

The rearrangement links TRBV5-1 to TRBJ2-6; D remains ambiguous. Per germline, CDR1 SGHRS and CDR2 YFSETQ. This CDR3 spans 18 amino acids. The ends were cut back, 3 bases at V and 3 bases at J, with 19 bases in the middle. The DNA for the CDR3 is TGCGCCAGCAGCTCGGTCCCCGGAGAAGGTAGTGGGGCCAACGTCCTGACTTTC. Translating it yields CASSSVPGEGSGANVLTF.

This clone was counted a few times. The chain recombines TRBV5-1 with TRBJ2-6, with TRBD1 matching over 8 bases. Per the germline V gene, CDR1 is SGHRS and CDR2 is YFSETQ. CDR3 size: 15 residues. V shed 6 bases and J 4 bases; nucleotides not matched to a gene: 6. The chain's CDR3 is CASTRTGSGANVLTF. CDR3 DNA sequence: TGCGCCAGCACAAGGACAGGGTCCGGGGCCAACGTCCTGACTTTC.

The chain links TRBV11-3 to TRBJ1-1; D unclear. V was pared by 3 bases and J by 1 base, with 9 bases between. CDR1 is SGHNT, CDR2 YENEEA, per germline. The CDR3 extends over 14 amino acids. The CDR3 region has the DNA TGTGCCAGCAGCTTGCCCTATAAGAACACTGAAGCTTTCTTT. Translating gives CASSLPYKNTEAFF.

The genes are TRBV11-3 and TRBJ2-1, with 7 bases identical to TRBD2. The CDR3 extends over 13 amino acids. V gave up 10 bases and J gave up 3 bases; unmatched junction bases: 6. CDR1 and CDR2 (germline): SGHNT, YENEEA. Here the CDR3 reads CATRTGGYNEQFF. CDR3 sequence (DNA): TGTGCCACCCGTACGGGGGGCTACAATGAGCAGTTCTTC.

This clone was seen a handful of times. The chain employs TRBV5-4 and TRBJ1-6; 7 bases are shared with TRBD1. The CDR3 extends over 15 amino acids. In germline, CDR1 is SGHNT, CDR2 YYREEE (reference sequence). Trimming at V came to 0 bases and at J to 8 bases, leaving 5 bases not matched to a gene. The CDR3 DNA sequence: TGTGCCAGCAGCTTGGAGGGGGCTACGCATTCACCCCTCCACTTT. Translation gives CASSLEGATHSPLHF.

The CDR3 spells CASSLDGGAGYGYTF. CDR3 coding DNA: TGTGCCAGCAGCTTAGACGGGGGGGCAGGCTATGGCTACACCTTC. The gene calls are TRBV11-2 and TRBJ1-2, with a possible D match to TRBD1 (6 bases). Germline CDR1 and CDR2: SGHAT and FQNNGV. This CDR3 comprises 15 residues. V was trimmed by 0 bases and J by 4 bases, leaving 12 bases between them.

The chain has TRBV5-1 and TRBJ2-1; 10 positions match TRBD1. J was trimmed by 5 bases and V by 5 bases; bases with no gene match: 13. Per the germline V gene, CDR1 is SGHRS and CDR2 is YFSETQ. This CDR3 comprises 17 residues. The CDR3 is CASRNFPSGTGDNEQFF. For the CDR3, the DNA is TGCGCCAGCAGGAACTTCCCATCCGGGACAGGGGACAATGAGCAGTTCTTC.

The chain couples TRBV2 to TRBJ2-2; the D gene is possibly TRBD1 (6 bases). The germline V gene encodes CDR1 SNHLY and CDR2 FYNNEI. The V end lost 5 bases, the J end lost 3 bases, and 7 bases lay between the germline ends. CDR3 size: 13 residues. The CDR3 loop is CASSNRDTGELFF. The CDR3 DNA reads TGTGCCAGCAGTAACAGGGACACCGGGGAGCTGTTTTTT.

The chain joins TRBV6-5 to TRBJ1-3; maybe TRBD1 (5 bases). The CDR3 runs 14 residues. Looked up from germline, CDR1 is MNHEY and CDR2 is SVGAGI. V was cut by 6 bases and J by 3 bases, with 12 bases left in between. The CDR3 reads CASSLGGIGNTIYF. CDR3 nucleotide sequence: TGTGCCAGCAGCCTTGGGGGGATTGGAAACACCATATATTTT.

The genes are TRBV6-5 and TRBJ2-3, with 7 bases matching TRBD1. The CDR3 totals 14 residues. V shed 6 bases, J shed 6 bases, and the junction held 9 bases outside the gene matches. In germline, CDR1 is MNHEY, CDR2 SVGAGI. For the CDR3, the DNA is TGTGCCAGCAGCAGGGACAGCCGTCCGGATACGCAGTATTTT. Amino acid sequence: CASSRDSRPDTQYF.

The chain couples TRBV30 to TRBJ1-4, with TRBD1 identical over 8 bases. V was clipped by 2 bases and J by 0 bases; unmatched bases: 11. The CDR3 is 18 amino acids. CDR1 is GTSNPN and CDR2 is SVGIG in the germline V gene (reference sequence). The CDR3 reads CAWSWTRTGRSTNEKLFF. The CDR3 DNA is TGTGCCTGGAGTTGGACCCGGACAGGGAGGTCAACTAATGAAAAACTGTTTTTT.

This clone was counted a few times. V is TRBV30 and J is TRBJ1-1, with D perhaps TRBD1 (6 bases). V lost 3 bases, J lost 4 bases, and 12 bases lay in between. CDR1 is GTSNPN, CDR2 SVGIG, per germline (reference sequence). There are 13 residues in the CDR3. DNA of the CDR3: TGTGCCTGGAGGAGACAGGCCCGCACTGAAGCTTTCTTT. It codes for CAWRRQARTEAFF.

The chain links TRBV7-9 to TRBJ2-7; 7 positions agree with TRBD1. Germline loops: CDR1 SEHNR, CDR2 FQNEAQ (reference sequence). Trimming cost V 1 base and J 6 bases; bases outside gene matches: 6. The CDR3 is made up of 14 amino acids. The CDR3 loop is CASSLEQGLGEQYF. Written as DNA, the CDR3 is TGTGCCAGCAGCTTAGAACAGGGGCTCGGCGAGCAGTACTTC.

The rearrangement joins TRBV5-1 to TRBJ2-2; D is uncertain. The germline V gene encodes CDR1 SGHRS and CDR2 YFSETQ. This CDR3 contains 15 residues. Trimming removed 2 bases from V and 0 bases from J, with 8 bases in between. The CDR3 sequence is CASSFAVSNTGELFF. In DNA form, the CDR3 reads TGCGCCAGCAGCTTTGCCGTATCGAACACCGGGGAGCTGTTTTTT. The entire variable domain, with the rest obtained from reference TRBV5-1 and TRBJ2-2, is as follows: KAGVTQTPRYLIKTRGQQVTLSCSPISGHRSVSWYQQTPGQGLQFLFEYFSETQRNKGNFPGRFSGRQFSNSRSEMNVSTLELGDSALYLCASSFAVSNTGELFFGEGSRLTVL.

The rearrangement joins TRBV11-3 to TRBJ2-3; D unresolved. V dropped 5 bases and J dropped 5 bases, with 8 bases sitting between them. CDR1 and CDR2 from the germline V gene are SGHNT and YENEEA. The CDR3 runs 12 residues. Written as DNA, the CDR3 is TGTGCCAGCAGCCCAGACGGAGATACGCAGTATTTT. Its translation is CASSPDGDTQYF.

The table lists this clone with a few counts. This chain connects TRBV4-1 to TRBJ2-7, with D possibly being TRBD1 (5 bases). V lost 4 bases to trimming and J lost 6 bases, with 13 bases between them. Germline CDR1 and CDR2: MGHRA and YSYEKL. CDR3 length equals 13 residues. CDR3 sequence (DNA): TGCGCCAGCAGCCCGATCGGACAAGGCGAGCAGTACTTC. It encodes CASSPIGQGEQYF.

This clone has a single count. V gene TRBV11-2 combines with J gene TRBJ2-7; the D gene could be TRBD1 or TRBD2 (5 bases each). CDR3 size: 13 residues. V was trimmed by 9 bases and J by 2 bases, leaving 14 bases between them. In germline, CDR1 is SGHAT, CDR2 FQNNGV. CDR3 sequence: CASQNRRTYEQYF. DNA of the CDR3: TGTGCCAGTCAGAACAGGAGGACCTACGAGCAGTACTTC. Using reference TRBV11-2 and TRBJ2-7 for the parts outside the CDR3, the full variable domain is EAGVAQSPRYKIIEKRQSVAFWCNPISGHATLYWYQQILGQGPKLLIQFQNNGVVDDSQLPKDRFSAERLKGVDSTLKIQPAKLEDSAVYLCASQNRRTYEQYFGPGTRLTVT.

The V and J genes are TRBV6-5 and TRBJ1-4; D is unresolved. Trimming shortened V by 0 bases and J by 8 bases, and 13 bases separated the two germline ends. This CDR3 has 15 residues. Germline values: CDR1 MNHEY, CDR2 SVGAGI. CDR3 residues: CASSYSKSGGEKLFF. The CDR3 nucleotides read TGTGCCAGCAGTTACTCGAAGTCAGGCGGGGAAAAACTGTTTTTT.

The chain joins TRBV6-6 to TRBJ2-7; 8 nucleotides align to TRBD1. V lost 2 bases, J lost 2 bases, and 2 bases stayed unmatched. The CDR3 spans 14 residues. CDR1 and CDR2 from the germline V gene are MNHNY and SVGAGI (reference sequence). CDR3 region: CASSYGQGTYEQYF. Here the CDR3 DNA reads TGTGCCAGCAGTTACGGACAGGGTACCTACGAGCAGTACTTC.

This CDR3 is CASSSLGGGPSTDTQYF. CDR3 nucleotide sequence: TGTGCCAGCAGCTCATTGGGGGGGGGCCCAAGCACAGATACGCAGTATTTT. The J gene is TRBJ2-3, the V gene TRBV11-2; TRBD2 might be the D (7 bases). The CDR3 is 17 amino acids. V gave up 4 bases and J gave up 0 bases, with 17 bases separating them. Per the germline V gene, CDR1 is SGHAT and CDR2 is FQNNGV.

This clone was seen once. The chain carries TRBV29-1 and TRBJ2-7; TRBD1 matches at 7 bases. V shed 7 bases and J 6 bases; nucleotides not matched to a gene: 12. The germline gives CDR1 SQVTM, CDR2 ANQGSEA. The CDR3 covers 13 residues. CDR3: CSALTGRGPEQYF. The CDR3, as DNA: TGCAGCGCCTTGACAGGGAGAGGCCCCGAGCAGTACTTC.